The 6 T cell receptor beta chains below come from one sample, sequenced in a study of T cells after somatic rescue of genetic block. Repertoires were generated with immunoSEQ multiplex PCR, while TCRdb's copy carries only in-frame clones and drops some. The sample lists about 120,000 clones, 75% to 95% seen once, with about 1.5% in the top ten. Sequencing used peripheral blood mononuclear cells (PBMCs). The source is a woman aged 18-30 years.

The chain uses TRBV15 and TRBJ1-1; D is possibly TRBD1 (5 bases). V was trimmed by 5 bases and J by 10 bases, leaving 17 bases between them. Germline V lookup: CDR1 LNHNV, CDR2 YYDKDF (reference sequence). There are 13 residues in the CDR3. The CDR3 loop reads CATSLVGGTLAFF. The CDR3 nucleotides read TGTGCCACCAGCCTAGTGGGTGGGACGTTAGCTTTCTTT. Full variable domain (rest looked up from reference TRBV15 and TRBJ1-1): DAMVIQNPRYQVTQFGKPVTLSCSQTLNHNVMYWYQQKSSQAPKLLFHYYDKDFNNEADTPDNFQSRRPNTSFCFLDIRSPGLGDTAMYLCATSLVGGTLAFFGQGTRLTVV.

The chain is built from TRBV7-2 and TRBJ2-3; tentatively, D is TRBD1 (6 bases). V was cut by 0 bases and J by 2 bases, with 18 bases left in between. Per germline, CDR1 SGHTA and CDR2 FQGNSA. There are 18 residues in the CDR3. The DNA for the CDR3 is TGTGCCAGCAGCTTAGCCATCTGGAAGGGGGTCCCCACAGATACGCAGTATTTT. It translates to CASSLAIWKGVPTDTQYF. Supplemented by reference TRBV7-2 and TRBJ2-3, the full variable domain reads GAGVSQSPSNKVTEKGKDVELRCDPISGHTALYWYRQSLGQGLEFLIYFQGNSAPDKSGLPSDRFSAERTGGSVSTLTIQRTQQEDSAVYLCASSLAIWKGVPTDTQYFGPGTRLTVL.

CDR3 region: CAWSLDGHSNQPQHF. The CDR3 nucleotides are TGTGCCTGGAGTCTAGACGGACATAGCAATCAGCCCCAGCATTTT. This sequence joins TRBV30 and TRBJ1-5; maybe TRBD1 (5 bases). The CDR3 has 15 amino acids. Germline loops: CDR1 GTSNPN, CDR2 SVGIG (reference sequence). V gave up 2 bases and J gave up 0 bases, with 11 bases separating them.

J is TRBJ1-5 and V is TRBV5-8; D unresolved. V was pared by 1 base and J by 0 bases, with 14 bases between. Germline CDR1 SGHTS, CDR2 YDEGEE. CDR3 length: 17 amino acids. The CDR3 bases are TGTGCCAGCAGCTTGAATCTGAACAGTGATAGCAATCAGCCCCAGCATTTT. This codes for CASSLNLNSDSNQPQHF.

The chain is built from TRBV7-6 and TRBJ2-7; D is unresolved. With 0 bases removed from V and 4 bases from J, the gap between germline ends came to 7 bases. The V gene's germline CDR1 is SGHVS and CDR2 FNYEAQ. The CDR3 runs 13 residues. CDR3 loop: CASSLAADYEQYF. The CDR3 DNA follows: TGTGCCAGCAGCTTAGCGGCAGATTACGAGCAGTACTTC.

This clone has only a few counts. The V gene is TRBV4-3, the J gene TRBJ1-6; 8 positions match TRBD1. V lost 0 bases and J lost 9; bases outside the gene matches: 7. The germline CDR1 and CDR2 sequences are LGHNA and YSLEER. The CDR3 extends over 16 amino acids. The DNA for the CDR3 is TGCGCCAGCAGCCAAGATCCGGGGACAGGATCTTCACCCCTCCACTTT. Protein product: CASSQDPGTGSSPLHF.